This TCR beta chain was recovered during a study of read filtering for tumor transcriptome and immune sequencing. At the level of the study: After DNase treatment, RNA was made into whole-transcriptome libraries. RNA-seq yielded only about 75 to 1,400 TCR reads, IR-seq about 3.5 to 10.27 million.

From approximately 430 ng of RNA, a library with molecular barcoded alpha/delta and beta/gamma adaptors was made. From the reads, TCRdb called clonotypes with MiXCR, one entry per CDR3 protein. The top ten clones hold 16% of a sample with around 50,000 distinct CDR3 sequences, about 12% of them seen once. This clonotype occurred many times. V was clipped by 1 base and J by 1 base; unmatched bases: 3. The CDR3 runs to 16 residues. CDR1 is SGHRS and CDR2 is YFSETQ in the germline V gene. This chain uses TRBV5-1 with TRBJ2-1; TRBD2 aligns across 9 bases. Sequenced material: a population of CD138-negative cells sorted from bone marrow. The source of this sequence is a donor aged 40 or over with multiple myeloma. The CDR3 bases are TGCGCCAGCAGCTTGCTAGCGGGGTTGTCCTACAATGAGCAGTTCTTC. Its translation: CASSLLAGLSYNEQFF.